These 29 T cell receptor beta chains came from one sample sequenced in a study of radiotherapy plus CTLA-4 blockade in lung cancer. The table came from immunoSEQ multiplex PCR; TCRdb's copy has only in-frame clones and leaves some out. This sample has about 88,000 clones; about two thirds occur once, and the top ten carry roughly an eighth. The sequenced sample was peripheral blood, obtained from a patient treated with radiotherapy plus ipilimumab. These receptors were taken from a human donor with non-small cell lung cancer that progressed on radiotherapy plus ipilimumab.

The chain uses TRBV4-1 and TRBJ2-7; TRBD1 might be the D (6 bases). The V end was cut by 6 bases, the J end by 0 bases, with 12 bases between. Per germline, CDR1 MGHRA and CDR2 YSYEKL. The length of the CDR3 is 14 residues. CDR3 residues: CASRRQDLSYEQYF. The CDR3, as DNA: TGCGCCAGCAGGCGACAGGACCTCTCCTACGAGCAGTACTTC.

Judged by abundance, this clone is medium-sized. The rearrangement links TRBV6-1 to TRBJ1-2; D is uncertain. The V and J ends lost 2 bases and 4 bases respectively, with 8 bases between them. Germline V gene data show CDR1 as MNHNS and CDR2 as SASEGT. This CDR3 contains 13 residues. The CDR3, as DNA: TGTGCCAGCAGTGAATACAGCACCTATGGCTACACCTTC. This encodes CASSEYSTYGYTF.

V usage is TRBV21-1 and J usage is TRBJ1-2. TRBV21-1 is a documented pseudogene. The CDR3 extends over 19 amino acids. The CDR3 nucleotides are TGTGCCAGCAGCAAAATCCCAAGGCCCGGGAGGCTAGTTTACTATGGCTACACCTTC. The encoded protein is CASSKIPRPGRLVYYGYTF.

This chain connects TRBV6-5 to TRBJ2-3, with a tentative D call TRBD2 (6 bases). V lost 4 bases, J lost 4 bases, and 12 bases lay in between. The CDR3 has 14 residues. Germline V gene data show CDR1 as MNHEY and CDR2 as SVGAGI. CDR3 region: CASSSAGGPDTQYF. CDR3 coding DNA: TGTGCCAGCAGTTCTGCAGGAGGGCCAGATACGCAGTATTTT.

A few counts support this clone. This chain uses TRBV7-9 with TRBJ2-5; D gene uncertain. Trimming cost V 2 bases and J 2 bases, with 6 bases left between them. The CDR3 runs to 13 residues. The germline V gene encodes CDR1 SEHNR and CDR2 FQNEAQ (reference sequence). In nucleotides, the CDR3 is TGTGCCAGCAGCTTAAAAGTTCAAGAGACCCAGTACTTC. Encoded protein: CASSLKVQETQYF.

Only a few counts were recorded for this clone. The rearrangement uses TRBV28 and TRBJ2-7, with D unclear. CDR1 and CDR2 from the germline V gene are MDHEN and SYDVKM. This CDR3 has 12 amino acids. V gave up 3 bases and J gave up 5 bases, with 8 bases separating them. The DNA of the CDR3 is TGTGCCAGCAGTTTGTACCCCGACGAGCAGTACTTC. Translation: CASSLYPDEQYF.

The chain combines TRBV9 with TRBJ2-5, with no clear D. V lost 4 bases, J lost 3 bases, and 10 bases lay in between. The CDR3 length is 13 residues. Germline values: CDR1 SGDLS, CDR2 YYNGEE. CDR3 sequence: CASSPPLEETQYF. In DNA form, the CDR3 reads TGTGCCAGCAGCCCCCCCCTTGAAGAGACCCAGTACTTC.

The rearrangement uses TRBV19 and TRBJ2-1; 7 nucleotides match TRBD2. V lost 5 bases to trimming and J lost 2 bases; unmatched junction nucleotides: 18. The germline V gene encodes CDR1 LNHDA and CDR2 SQIVND (reference sequence). This CDR3 contains 19 residues. DNA of the CDR3: TGTGCCAGTAGTCTAAATAGCGGGTGGGGGAGGGCCACCTACAATGAGCAGTTCTTC. It encodes CASSLNSGWGRATYNEQFF.

This chain connects TRBV19 to TRBJ1-1, with unresolved D. There are 16 residues in the CDR3. The germline gives CDR1 LNHDA, CDR2 SQIVND (reference sequence). The germline V and J ends were trimmed by 9 bases and 1 base, with 21 bases remaining between them. The CDR3: CASQSLLLGSNTEAFF. The CDR3 DNA follows: TGTGCCAGCCAGTCACTCCTCCTTGGGTCGAACACTGAAGCTTTCTTT.

J is TRBJ2-2 and V is TRBV19; 7 bases line up with TRBD1. V lost 4 bases to trimming and J lost 2 bases; unmatched junction nucleotides: 10. This CDR3 region has 17 residues. Germline CDR1 and CDR2: LNHDA and SQIVND (reference sequence). CDR3 sequence (DNA): TGTGCCAGTAGTACCTACAGGGGTAAAAGTAACACCGGGGAGCTGTTTTTT. Its protein is CASSTYRGKSNTGELFF.

The chain carries TRBV28 and TRBJ2-5, with a weak D call TRBD2 (5 bases). The CDR3 is 15 residues long. V gave up 4 bases and J gave up 1 base, with 13 bases separating them. CDR1 is MDHEN and CDR2 is SYDVKM in the germline V gene. CDR3 loop: CASSSQRSSQETQYF. As DNA, the CDR3 is TGTGCCAGCAGTTCACAGCGGAGCTCCCAAGAGACCCAGTACTTC.

This clone was detected ten times or more. The chain employs TRBV6-6 and TRBJ2-3; 7 bases match TRBD2. Germline CDR1 and CDR2: MNHNY and SVGAGI (reference sequence). V shed 0 bases, J shed 6 bases, and the junction held 0 bases outside the gene matches. This CDR3 comprises 13 residues. CDR3 DNA sequence: TGTGCCAGCAGTTACTCACTAGCGGATACGCAGTATTTT. Its translation is CASSYSLADTQYF.

V and J are TRBV4-3 and TRBJ2-7; 10 bases match TRBD1. The CDR3 loop spans 17 amino acids. V lost 1 base to trimming and J lost 6 bases; unmatched junction nucleotides: 12. Germline values: CDR1 LGHNA, CDR2 YSLEER. CDR3 protein: CASSQGGTGALLAEQYF. CDR3 DNA: TGCGCCAGCAGCCAAGGGGGGACAGGGGCCCTACTTGCCGAGCAGTACTTC.

This clone was observed a single time. V usage is TRBV6-1 and J usage is TRBJ2-1, with D perhaps TRBD1 (6 bases). Trimming took 6 bases from V and 5 from J, leaving 14 bases between them. Germline values: CDR1 MNHNS, CDR2 SASEGT. The CDR3 is 14 amino acids. CDR3 sequence (DNA): TGTGCCAGCAGCACTGGACAGACTAACAATGAGCAGTTCTTC. It yields the protein CASSTGQTNNEQFF.

V is TRBV9 and J is TRBJ1-1; D call uncertain. This CDR3 has 14 residues. Germline V gives CDR1 SGDLS, CDR2 YYNGEE. V lost 4 bases to trimming and J lost 5 bases, with 15 bases between them. CDR3 residues: CASSPPTGGTEAFF. CDR3 in DNA: TGTGCCAGCAGCCCCCCCACTGGAGGGACTGAAGCTTTCTTT.

V and J are TRBV28 and TRBJ1-5; 7 bases match TRBD1. The CDR3 runs to 15 residues. The junction had 4 bases not matched to a gene; V was cut back by 5 bases and J by 0 bases. Looked up from germline, CDR1 is MDHEN and CDR2 is SYDVKM. The DNA of the CDR3 is TGTGCCAGCAGTCCCGGGACAGATAGCAATCAGCCCCAGCATTTT. Encoded protein: CASSPGTDSNQPQHF.

This chain uses TRBV9 with TRBJ1-5; TRBD1 is a possible D gene (5 bases). The CDR3 length is 13 residues. Germline values: CDR1 SGDLS, CDR2 YYNGEE. Trimming left V 0 bases short and J 6 bases short, with 7 bases between. The DNA of the CDR3 is TGTGCCAGCAGCGTAGGGGGCACTCAGCCCCAGCATTTT. Translation: CASSVGGTQPQHF. Together with reference TRBV9 and TRBJ1-5, the CDR3 gives the full variable domain: DSGVTQTPKHLITATGQRVTLRCSPRSGDLSVYWYQQSLDQGLQFLIQYYNGEERAKGNILERFSAQQFPDLHSELNLSSLELGDSALYFCASSVGGTQPQHFGDGTRLSIL.

The V call is TRBV4-1, the J call TRBJ1-2, with 8 positions matching TRBD1. Looked up from germline, CDR1 is MGHRA and CDR2 is YSYEKL. The J segment lost 4 bases and the V segment lost 1 base, leaving 5 bases of the junction unmatched. CDR3 length: 15 amino acids. The CDR3 is CASSQGTGPSYGYTF. CDR3 DNA sequence: TGCGCCAGCAGCCAAGGGACAGGGCCTTCCTATGGCTACACCTTC.

CDR3 sequence (DNA): TGTGCCAGTCGATCACAGGGCTCGGCCCAGCATTTT. Translated: CASRSQGSAQHF. The chain couples TRBV28 to TRBJ1-5, with TRBD1 as a possible D gene (6 bases). Germline V gene sequence: CDR1 MDHEN, CDR2 SYDVKM. The CDR3 runs to 12 residues. The germline V and J ends were trimmed by 9 bases and 11 bases, with 17 bases remaining between them.

This rearrangement joins TRBV9 to TRBJ2-1; TRBD2 matches at 11 bases. J gave up 4 bases and V 0 bases, and 3 bases lay outside the gene matches. CDR3 length: 16 amino acids. Germline V gene data show CDR1 as SGDLS and CDR2 as YYNGEE. The CDR3 nucleotides read TGTGCCAGCAGCGTAGTTTCTAGCGGGGGGTACAATGAGCAGTTCTTC. This encodes CASSVVSSGGYNEQFF.

This clone was observed a single time. The chain employs TRBV6-6 and TRBJ2-4; TRBD1 agrees at 7 bases. CDR3 size: 15 residues. Germline V gene sequence: CDR1 MNHNY, CDR2 SVGAGI (reference sequence). With V trimmed by 0 bases and J by 3 bases, 2 bases remained unmatched. CDR3 in amino acids: CASSYSAGGKNIQYF. CDR3 coding DNA: TGTGCCAGCAGTTACTCGGCAGGGGGCAAAAACATTCAGTACTTC.

This sequence joins TRBV29-1 and TRBJ1-5, with a tentative D call TRBD1 (6 bases). The CDR3 loop spans 15 amino acids. Germline loops: CDR1 SQVTM, CDR2 ANQGSEA. Trimming removed 4 bases from V and 4 bases from J, with 17 bases in between. Here the CDR3 DNA reads TGCAGCGTTGCGTTAGGGGGGGCAAGAAATCAGCCCCAGCATTTT. Translation: CSVALGGARNQPQHF.

This clone was found once. CDR3 bases: TGTGCCAGTAGTTTAACAGGGAGCCAAGAGACCCAGTACTTC. Its protein product is CASSLTGSQETQYF. The chain carries TRBV19 and TRBJ2-5; D is possibly TRBD1 (6 bases). CDR3 length: 14 residues. The V end was cut by 5 bases, the J end by 1 base, with 11 bases between. CDR1 is LNHDA and CDR2 is SQIVND in the germline V gene (reference sequence). The whole variable domain, remainder taken from reference TRBV19 and TRBJ2-5, is DGGITQSPKYLFRKEGQNVTLSCEQNLNHDAMYWYRQDPGQGLRLIYYSQIVNDFQKGDIAEGYSVSREKKESFPLTVTSAQKNPTAFYLCASSLTGSQETQYFGPGTRLLVL.

This chain links TRBV29-1 with TRBJ1-2; D possibly corresponds to TRBD1 (5 bases). CDR1 is SQVTM, CDR2 ANQGSEA, per germline. This CDR3 has 12 residues. V lost 7 bases to trimming and J lost 6 bases, with 15 bases between them. The CDR3 loop reads CSGSGAGHGYTF. DNA of the CDR3: TGCAGCGGCTCGGGTGCGGGGCATGGCTACACCTTC.

V is TRBV30 and J is TRBJ1-4; tentatively, D is TRBD1 (5 bases). The CDR3 sequence is 15 residues long. Germline assignment: CDR1 GTSNPN and CDR2 SVGIG (reference sequence). The V end was cut by 1 base, the J end by 2 bases, with 11 bases between. CDR3 region: CAWSDPGRTNEKLFF. The CDR3 bases are TGTGCCTGGAGTGACCCGGGACGGACTAATGAAAAACTGTTTTTT. The full variable domain, rest sourced from reference TRBV30 and TRBJ1-4, is SQTIHQWPATLVQPVGSPLSLECTVEGTSNPNLYWYRQAAGRGLQLLFYSVGIGQISSEVPQNLSASRPQDRQFILSSKKLLLSDSGFYLCAWSDPGRTNEKLFFGSGTQLSVL.

The gene calls are TRBV6-1 and TRBJ2-7, with TRBD1 as a possible D gene (5 bases). V dropped 2 bases and J dropped 5 bases, with 16 bases sitting between them. The germline gives CDR1 MNHNS, CDR2 SASEGT. CDR3 length: 15 amino acids. This CDR3 reads CASSETQGRIDEQYF. CDR3 in DNA: TGTGCCAGCAGTGAAACCCAGGGCCGGATCGACGAGCAGTACTTC.

The chain carries TRBV4-3 and TRBJ2-2; D is unclear. Germline V gene sequence: CDR1 LGHNA, CDR2 YSLEER. This CDR3 spans 19 amino acids. V lost 0 bases to trimming and J lost 0 bases, with 17 bases between them. CDR3 loop: CASSQDLTAKPPNTGELFF. Written as DNA, the CDR3 is TGCGCCAGCAGCCAAGATCTCACAGCAAAGCCTCCGAACACCGGGGAGCTGTTTTTT.

V is TRBV19 and J is TRBJ1-3; 9 bases line up with TRBD1. The CDR3 runs to 17 residues. V dropped 3 bases and J dropped 0; count of bases not matched to a gene: 6. Germline CDR1 reads LNHDA; CDR2 reads SQIVND (reference sequence). DNA of the CDR3: TGTGCCAGTAGTATGCGCGGGACAGGGAGCTCTGGAAACACCATATATTTT. The encoded protein is CASSMRGTGSSGNTIYF.

CDR3 amino acids: CASSSLTEQYF. The CDR3 DNA follows: TGTGCCAGCAGTTCCCTGACCGAGCAGTACTTC. The chain couples TRBV6-6 to TRBJ2-7; the D is unclear. V was shortened by 4 bases and J by 6 bases, with 7 bases between the two germline ends. Germline CDR1 and CDR2: MNHNY and SVGAGI (reference sequence). The CDR3 length is 11 residues.